This T cell receptor (beta chain) was sequenced in a study of T-cell reconstitution after alpha-beta-depleted transplantation in children. General study points: At the one-year point after transplant, T-cell counts and TCRbeta diversity were found to come mostly from T cells that had been newly produced.

This CDR3 contains 17 residues. V lost 3 bases to trimming and J lost 0 bases; unmatched junction nucleotides: 9. Germline CDR1 and CDR2: SGHNT and YYREEE (reference sequence). This clonotype was counted at least ten times. Its antigen is not identified. Unique molecular identifiers were incorporated into the prepared TCRbeta library. TCRdb used MiXCR to reprocess the PCR reads, holding one entry per CDR3 protein. The table includes some 300,000 distinct CDR3 sequences, 6.5% to 9% detected once. The sequenced sample was peripheral blood, obtained 360 days after TCRalphabeta/CD19-depleted stem cell transplant. This clonotype originated in a female patient aged 2-9 years who had a stem cell transplant for Fanconi anemia, so the T cells may come from the graft donor. The chain is built from TRBV5-4 and TRBJ2-1; 7 nucleotides match TRBD1. The CDR3 sequence: CASSSRGGRRSYNEQFF. CDR3 sequence (DNA): TGTGCCAGCAGCTCGAGAGGGGGCCGTCGCTCCTACAATGAGCAGTTCTTC.